Presented here are 28 T cell receptor beta chains from one specimen sequenced in a study of T cell changes during pregnancy in multiple sclerosis. Assay: immunoSEQ multiplex PCR; the TCRdb copy retains only in-frame clones and omits some. The top ten clones hold 0.61% of a sample with under 65,000 clones, approximately 91% of them seen once. The sample here was CD4+ T cells from peripheral blood mononuclear cells, taken after pregnancy. The receptors shown here come from a female donor in good health, enrolled as a control in a pregnancy study.

The rearrangement joins TRBV7-3 to TRBJ1-4; D is uncertain. The CDR3 runs to 14 residues. The V end was cut by 8 bases, the J end by 7 bases, with 17 bases between. Germline CDR1 SGHTA, CDR2 FQGTGA. CDR3 nucleotide sequence: TGTGCCAGCGGGCGGTCGGAGGCGGGTGAAAAACTGTTTTTT. This translates into CASGRSEAGEKLFF.

The V gene is TRBV18, the J gene TRBJ1-2, with D possibly being TRBD1 (6 bases). The CDR3 has 15 amino acids. V was pared by 5 bases and J by 5 bases, with 18 bases between. Germline lookup yields CDR1 KGHSH and CDR2 LQKENI. CDR3 sequence: CASSSDLQGFYGYTF. Here the CDR3 DNA reads TGTGCCAGCTCATCTGATTTACAGGGATTTTATGGCTACACCTTC.

This chain joins TRBV12-5 and TRBJ1-1, with D possibly TRBD1 on 6 matching bases. V shed 6 bases and J shed 1 base, with 15 bases lying between them. The CDR3 covers 15 residues. From germline, CDR1 is LGHNT and CDR2 FRNRAP. CDR3 nucleotide sequence: TGTGCTAGTGGGCCGCCCCGGGGACAGAACACTGAAGCTTTCTTT. Translated, it gives CASGPPRGQNTEAFF.

The chain recombines TRBV28 with TRBJ1-5; 12 nucleotides match TRBD1. This CDR3 is 18 amino acids long. CDR1 and CDR2 from the germline V gene are MDHEN and SYDVKM. The V gene end was trimmed by 3 bases and the J gene end by 2 bases; junction bases not matched to a gene: 8. CDR3 region: CASSLGTGGLVGNQPQHF. CDR3 coding DNA: TGTGCCAGCAGTTTGGGGACAGGGGGCTTGGTAGGCAATCAGCCCCAGCATTTT.

The chain has TRBV28 and TRBJ2-1; D might be TRBD2 (6 bases). The germline CDR1 and CDR2 sequences are MDHEN and SYDVKM. The CDR3 runs to 16 residues. V lost 4 bases and J 5 bases, leaving 18 bases between the germline ends. The CDR3 DNA sequence: TGTGCCAGCAGTTCCCCCTCTAGCGCAGTTCACAATGAGCAGTTCTTC. This gives the protein CASSSPSSAVHNEQFF.

This chain links TRBV5-1 with TRBJ1-1, with D hard to call. V was clipped by 4 bases and J by 7 bases, with 23 bases between them. The germline V gene has CDR1 SGHRS and CDR2 YFSETQ. There are 16 residues in the CDR3. The CDR3 nucleotides are TGCGCCAGCAGCAGCGCCGGGCGGGGTCCTTTACTTGAAGCTTTCTTT. This sequence encodes CASSSAGRGPLLEAFF. Full variable domain (remainder filled in from reference TRBV5-1 and TRBJ1-1): KAGVTQTPRYLIKTRGQQVTLSCSPISGHRSVSWYQQTPGQGLQFLFEYFSETQRNKGNFPGRFSGRQFSNSRSEMNVSTLELGDSALYLCASSSAGRGPLLEAFFGQGTRLTVV.

This clone was recorded once. V usage is TRBV2 and J usage is TRBJ1-4; 8 bases align to TRBD1. The CDR3 has 16 residues. Germline CDR1 reads SNHLY; CDR2 reads FYNNEI. Germline trimming cut 6 bases from V and 5 bases from J; bases unmatched to any gene: 11. The CDR3 loop is CASSVDRGGWNEKLFF. The CDR3 region has the DNA TGTGCCAGCAGCGTAGACAGGGGAGGTTGGAATGAAAAACTGTTTTTT.

The V gene is TRBV7-6, the J gene TRBJ2-7; 7 bases are shared with TRBD1. The V gene end was trimmed by 0 bases and the J gene end by 5 bases; junction bases not matched to a gene: 7. Germline V gene data show CDR1 as SGHVS and CDR2 as FNYEAQ. The CDR3 has 15 amino acids. CDR3 protein: CASSLAYQGVNEQYF. CDR3 in DNA: TGTGCCAGCAGCTTAGCGTATCAGGGGGTCAACGAGCAGTACTTC. Combining the CDR3 with reference TRBV7-6 and TRBJ2-7 gives the whole variable domain GAGVSQSPRYKVTKRGQDVALRCDPISGHVSLYWYRQALGQGPEFLTYFNYEAQQDKSGLPNDRFSAERPEGSISTLTIQRTEQRDSAMYRCASSLAYQGVNEQYFGPGTRLTVT.

This rearrangement joins TRBV5-4 to TRBJ2-4; D may be TRBD2 (5 bases). CDR1 is SGHNT and CDR2 is YYREEE in the germline V gene (reference sequence). Trimming left V 4 bases short and J 1 base short, with 9 bases between. The CDR3 consists of 14 residues. For the CDR3, the DNA is TGTGCCAGCAGCCCCGGGGTCGCCAAAAACATTCAGTACTTC. This sequence encodes CASSPGVAKNIQYF.

Only one count was recorded for this clone. This chain connects TRBV7-2 to TRBJ2-7, with 7 positions matching TRBD1. V shed 5 bases, J shed 4 bases, and the junction held 11 bases outside the gene matches. Germline assignment: CDR1 SGHTA and CDR2 FQGNSA. The CDR3 is 15 amino acids. Here the CDR3 reads CASSLYRDSSYEQYF. The DNA for the CDR3 is TGTGCCAGCAGCCTCTACCGGGACAGTTCTTACGAGCAGTACTTC.

The V call is TRBV6-1, the J call TRBJ2-7; D is undetermined. Trimming stripped 10 bases from V and 1 base from J, with 17 bases between. The CDR3 totals 14 residues. Germline CDR1 reads MNHNS; CDR2 reads SASEGT. The CDR3 sequence is CATRFDSRSYEQYF. The CDR3 nucleotides read TGTGCCACCAGATTCGATAGCCGTTCCTACGAGCAGTACTTC.

V usage is TRBV28 and J usage is TRBJ2-7; the D is unclear. Germline assignment: CDR1 MDHEN and CDR2 SYDVKM. Trimming took off 2 bases at V and 5 bases at J, with 7 bases between the two ends. The CDR3 loop spans 12 amino acids. CDR3 in amino acids: CASSLAVHEQYF. The DNA for the CDR3 is TGTGCCAGCAGTTTAGCGGTCCACGAGCAGTACTTC. Combining the CDR3 with reference TRBV28 and TRBJ2-7 gives the whole variable domain DVKVTQSSRYLVKRTGEKVFLECVQDMDHENMFWYRQDPGLGLRLIYFSYDVKMKEKGDIPEGYSVSREKKERFSLILESASTNQTSMYLCASSLAVHEQYFGPGTRLTVT.

The V gene is TRBV19, the J gene TRBJ2-5; D call uncertain. The CDR3 has 11 amino acids. Trimming stripped 1 base from V and 5 bases from J, with 2 bases between. Germline V gene data show CDR1 as LNHDA and CDR2 as SQIVND (reference sequence). The CDR3 DNA sequence: TGTGCCAGTAGTATAGCGGAGACCCAGTACTTC. Translating gives CASSIAETQYF.

The chain uses TRBV4-2 and TRBJ2-1; 10 positions agree with TRBD1. Trimming cost V 0 bases and J 5 bases; bases outside gene matches: 4. Germline V gives CDR1 LGHNA, CDR2 YNFKEQ. CDR3 length: 16 residues. The CDR3 DNA reads as TGTGCCAGCAGCCAAGATGTGGGACAGGGGAACAATGAGCAGTTCTTC. This sequence encodes CASSQDVGQGNNEQFF.

This clone was seen more than once but under ten times. The chain recombines TRBV10-2 with TRBJ2-1; tentative D call: TRBD2 (6 bases). V shed 2 bases and J shed 12 bases, with 26 bases lying between them. The CDR3 sequence is 17 residues long. Germline-derived CDR1 and CDR2 are WSHSY and SAAADI. In DNA form, the CDR3 reads TGCGCCAGCAGTGAGAGCACCCGGGACTCAGGCCGGTATGGGCAGTTCTTC. Translated, it gives CASSESTRDSGRYGQFF.

In its sample, this clone was seen once. The chain is built from TRBV6-5 and TRBJ2-3; D is unresolved. This CDR3 spans 11 amino acids. The germline V gene encodes CDR1 MNHEY and CDR2 SVGAGI. V was shortened by 2 bases and J by 6 bases, with 3 bases between the two germline ends. CDR3 sequence: CASSYLDTQYF. For the CDR3, the DNA is TGTGCCAGCAGTTACCTCGATACGCAGTATTTT.

The rearrangement links TRBV19 to TRBJ1-5; D remains ambiguous. The CDR3 runs to 12 residues. The germline V and J ends were trimmed by 5 bases and 11 bases, with 13 bases remaining between them. The germline CDR1 and CDR2 sequences are LNHDA and SQIVND (reference sequence). DNA for the CDR3: TGTGCCAGTAGTCTCGGGGAAAGTACCCAGCATTTT. Translating it yields CASSLGESTQHF.

The V and J genes are TRBV14 and TRBJ1-3; D is undetermined. Trimming took 3 bases from V and 2 from J, leaving 14 bases between them. The CDR3 covers 16 residues. Germline V CDR1 and CDR2: SGHDN, FVKESK. The CDR3 coding sequence is TGTGCCAGCAGCCATAGCAGTTTCCGGCCTGGAAACACCATATATTTT. This gives the protein CASSHSSFRPGNTIYF.

The chain joins TRBV15 to TRBJ2-5, with a weak D call TRBD2 (5 bases). The CDR3 consists of 17 residues. Per the germline V gene, CDR1 is LNHNV and CDR2 is YYDKDF (reference sequence). V shed 5 bases and J shed 4 bases, with 23 bases lying between them. In DNA form, the CDR3 reads TGTGCCACCAGCGGCACGGCCTTCGGCCGGGGTCCAGAGACCCAGTACTTC. It translates to CATSGTAFGRGPETQYF. Full variable domain (rest looked up from reference TRBV15 and TRBJ2-5): DAMVIQNPRYQVTQFGKPVTLSCSQTLNHNVMYWYQQKSSQAPKLLFHYYDKDFNNEADTPDNFQSRRPNTSFCFLDIRSPGLGDTAMYLCATSGTAFGRGPETQYFGPGTRLLVL.

V and J are TRBV4-1 and TRBJ2-2, with 8 bases matching TRBD2. V lost 4 bases and J lost 7; bases outside the gene matches: 11. CDR1 and CDR2 (germline): MGHRA, YSYEKL. The CDR3 is 16 amino acids. The CDR3 here is CASSPGGAFAVGELFF. For the CDR3, the DNA is TGCGCCAGCAGCCCCGGGGGGGCCTTTGCAGTCGGGGAGCTGTTTTTT.

The CDR3 DNA follows: TGTGCCAGTAGTATTTCGTGGTTTGGACAGACCAATCACAATGAGCAGTTCTTC. Protein product: CASSISWFGQTNHNEQFF. The rearrangement links TRBV19 to TRBJ2-1, with D possibly being TRBD1 (6 bases). From germline, CDR1 is LNHDA and CDR2 SQIVND (reference sequence). V was cut by 3 bases and J by 5 bases, with 23 bases left in between. The CDR3 is 18 amino acids.

In its sample, this clone was seen once. The chain combines TRBV5-5 with TRBJ1-5; TRBD1 is a possible D gene (5 bases). The V end lost 3 bases, the J end lost 1 base, and 11 bases lay between the germline ends. The CDR3 has 15 amino acids. From germline, CDR1 is SGHKS and CDR2 YYEKEE (reference sequence). The CDR3 DNA is TGTGCCAGCAGCTGGCAGGGCGCCAGCAATCAGCCCCAGCATTTT. It translates to CASSWQGASNQPQHF.

The chain links TRBV29-1 to TRBJ1-3; D is undetermined. CDR1 is SQVTM and CDR2 is ANQGSEA in the germline V gene. Trimming stripped 7 bases from V and 4 bases from J, with 14 bases between. The CDR3 runs to 13 residues. The CDR3 loop reads CSADPGSGNTIYF. Here the CDR3 DNA reads TGCAGCGCCGATCCGGGGTCCGGAAACACCATATATTTT.

This clone was seen once. V gene TRBV7-8 combines with J gene TRBJ2-1; a possible D gene is TRBD1 (6 bases). Trimming stripped 6 bases from V and 5 bases from J, with 17 bases between. Germline assignment: CDR1 SGHVS and CDR2 FQNEAQ. There are 15 residues in the CDR3. CDR3 sequence: CASSSDRKGNNEQFF. CDR3 DNA sequence: TGTGCCAGCAGTTCCGACAGGAAAGGAAACAATGAGCAGTTCTTC.

The genes are TRBV19 and TRBJ2-7, with 11 nucleotides matching TRBD2. Germline CDR1 and CDR2: LNHDA and SQIVND (reference sequence). Germline trimming cut 0 bases from V and 3 bases from J; bases unmatched to any gene: 1. The CDR3 is 15 amino acids. This CDR3 reads CASSIDGLAGYEQYF. Here the CDR3 DNA reads TGTGCCAGTAGTATAGACGGACTAGCGGGCTACGAGCAGTACTTC.

V and J are TRBV28 and TRBJ1-1; 9 bases align to TRBD1. Germline V CDR1 and CDR2: MDHEN, SYDVKM. This CDR3 has 17 amino acids. V gave up 6 bases and J gave up 0 bases; unmatched junction bases: 11. The DNA for the CDR3 is TGTGCCAGCAGACCGGGACAGGGAGTACCTATGAACACTGAAGCTTTCTTT. This encodes CASRPGQGVPMNTEAFF.

The chain joins TRBV6-5 to TRBJ2-7, with a tentative D call TRBD2 (6 bases). V was cut by 5 bases and J by 2 bases, with 13 bases left in between. The germline CDR1 and CDR2 sequences are MNHEY and SVGAGI. This CDR3 region has 14 residues. For the CDR3, the DNA is TGTGCCAGCAGTCTAAATCGGGGGACCTACGAGCAGTACTTC. It yields the protein CASSLNRGTYEQYF.

The chain carries TRBV18 and TRBJ2-1, with D maybe TRBD2 (5 bases). This CDR3 contains 17 residues. Germline V lookup: CDR1 KGHSH, CDR2 LQKENI. Trimming left V 6 bases short and J 5 bases short, with 23 bases between. CDR3 coding DNA: TGTGCCAGCTCCATACTGGAGGTGGCTAGGGCGAACAATGAGCAGTTCTTC. Its translation: CASSILEVARANNEQFF.